This TCR beta chain is drawn from a study of blood T cell repertoires in COVID-19. Study information: Collection of acute and convalescent COVID-19 samples took place in the United States, Italy and Spain. In each case, the material was cDNA or gDNA derived from T cells, B-cell-depleted T cells, or PBMCs.

How the authors handled the data: Amplification of reference gene primers was used by the study to estimate nucleated cell counts. Data came from immunoSEQ multiplex PCR; TCRdb stores just in-frame clones and leaves some out. Clonal size and the V and J genes are those of that table, whereas D and trimming came from the DNA. The table lists some 150,000 clones, approximately 80% of them singletons. With 7 bases removed from V and 3 bases from J, the gap between germline ends came to 16 bases. CDR3 length equals 14 residues. Per germline, CDR1 SNHLY and CDR2 FYNNEI. This chain uses TRBV2 with TRBJ2-7; D might be TRBD1 (5 bases). Sequencing was done on a sample of peripheral blood. This clonotype was obtained from a human donor in a cohort sampled during active COVID-19. The CDR3, as DNA: TGTGCCAGCACCCCGGACAACTATAGCTACGAGCAGTACTTC. It translates to CASTPDNYSYEQYF. Based on the CDR3 plus reference TRBV2 and TRBJ2-7, the full variable domain is EPEVTQTPSHQVTQMGQEVILRCVPISNHLYFYWYRQILGQKVEFLVSFYNNEISEKSEIFDDQFSVERPDGSNFTLKIRSTKLEDSAMYFCASTPDNYSYEQYFGPGTRLTVT.